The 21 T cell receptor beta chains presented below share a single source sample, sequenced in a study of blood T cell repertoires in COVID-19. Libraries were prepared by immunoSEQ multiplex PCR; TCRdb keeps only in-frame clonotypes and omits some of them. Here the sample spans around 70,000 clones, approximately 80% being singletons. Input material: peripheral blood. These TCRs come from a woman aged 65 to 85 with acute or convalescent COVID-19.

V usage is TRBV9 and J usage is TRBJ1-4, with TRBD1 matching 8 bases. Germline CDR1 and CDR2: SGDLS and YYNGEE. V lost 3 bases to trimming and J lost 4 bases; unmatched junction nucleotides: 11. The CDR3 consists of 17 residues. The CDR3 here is CASSARDRRGLNEKLFF. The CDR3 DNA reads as TGTGCCAGCAGCGCCAGGGACAGGAGGGGACTTAATGAAAAACTGTTTTTT.

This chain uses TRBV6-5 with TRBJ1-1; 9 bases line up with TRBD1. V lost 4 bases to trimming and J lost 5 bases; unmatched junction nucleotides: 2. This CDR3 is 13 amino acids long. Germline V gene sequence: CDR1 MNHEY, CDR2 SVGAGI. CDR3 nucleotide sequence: TGTGCCAGCAGTTTCGGACAGGGGACTGAAGCTTTCTTT. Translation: CASSFGQGTEAFF.

The chain's CDR3 is CASSPTGTVEKLFF. CDR3 DNA: TGTGCCAGCAGCCCGACAGGGACCGTTGAAAAACTGTTTTTT. The V and J genes are TRBV7-6 and TRBJ1-4, with TRBD1 matching over 7 bases. The CDR3 contains 14 residues. Per the germline V gene, CDR1 is SGHVS and CDR2 is FNYEAQ. V lost 5 bases to trimming and J lost 7 bases; unmatched junction nucleotides: 7.

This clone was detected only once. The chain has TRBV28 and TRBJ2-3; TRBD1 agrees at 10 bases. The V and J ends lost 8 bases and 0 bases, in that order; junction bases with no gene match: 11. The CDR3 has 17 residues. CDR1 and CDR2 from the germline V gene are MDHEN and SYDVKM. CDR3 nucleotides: TGTGCCAGCCGAACCCTGGGACAGGGGTTTAGCACAGATACGCAGTATTTT. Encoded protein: CASRTLGQGFSTDTQYF.

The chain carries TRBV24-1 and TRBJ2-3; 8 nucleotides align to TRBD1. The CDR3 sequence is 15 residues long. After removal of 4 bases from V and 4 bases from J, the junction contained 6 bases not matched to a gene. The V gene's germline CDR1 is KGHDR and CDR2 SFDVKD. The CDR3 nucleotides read TGTGCCACCAGTGACCCGGACAGGGTGCCAGATACGCAGTATTTT. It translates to CATSDPDRVPDTQYF.

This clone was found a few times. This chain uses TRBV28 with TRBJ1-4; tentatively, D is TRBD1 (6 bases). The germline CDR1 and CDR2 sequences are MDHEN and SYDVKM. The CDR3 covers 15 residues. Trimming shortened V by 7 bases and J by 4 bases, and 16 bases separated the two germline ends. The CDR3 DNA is TGTGCCAGCACCTCCCCCTCAGGGGTTAATGAAAAACTGTTTTTT. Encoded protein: CASTSPSGVNEKLFF.

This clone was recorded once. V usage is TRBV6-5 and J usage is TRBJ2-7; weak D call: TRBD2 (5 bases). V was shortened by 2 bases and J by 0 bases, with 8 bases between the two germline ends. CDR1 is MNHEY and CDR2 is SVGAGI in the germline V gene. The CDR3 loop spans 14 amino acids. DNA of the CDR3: TGTGCCAGCAGTTACGAGGGCAGCTCCTACGAGCAGTACTTC. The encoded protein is CASSYEGSSYEQYF.

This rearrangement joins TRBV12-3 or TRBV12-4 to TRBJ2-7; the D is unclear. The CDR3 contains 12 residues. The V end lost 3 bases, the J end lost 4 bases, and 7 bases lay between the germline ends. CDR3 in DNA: TGTGCCAGCAGTTTTCAGTGGTACGAGCAGTACTTC. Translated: CASSFQWYEQYF.

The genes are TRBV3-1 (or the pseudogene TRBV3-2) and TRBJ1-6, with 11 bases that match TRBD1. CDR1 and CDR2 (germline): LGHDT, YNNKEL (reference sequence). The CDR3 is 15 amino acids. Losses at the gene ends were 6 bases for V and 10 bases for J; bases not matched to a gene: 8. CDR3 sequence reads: CASSPGTGGLSPLHF. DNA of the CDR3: TGTGCCAGCAGTCCCGGGACAGGGGGATTATCACCCCTCCACTTT.

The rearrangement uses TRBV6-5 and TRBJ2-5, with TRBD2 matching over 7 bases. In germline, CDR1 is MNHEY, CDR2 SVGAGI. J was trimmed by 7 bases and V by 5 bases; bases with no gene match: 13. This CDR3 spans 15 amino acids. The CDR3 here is CASSIMGRSGGTQYF. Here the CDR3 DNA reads TGTGCCAGCAGTATTATGGGTCGGTCGGGGGGGACCCAGTACTTC.

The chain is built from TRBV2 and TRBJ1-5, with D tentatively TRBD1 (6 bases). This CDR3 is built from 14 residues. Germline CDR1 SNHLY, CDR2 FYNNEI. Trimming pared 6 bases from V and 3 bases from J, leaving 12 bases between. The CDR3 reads CASRTDRLNQPQHF. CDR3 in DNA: TGTGCCAGCAGGACTGACAGGCTCAATCAGCCCCAGCATTTT.

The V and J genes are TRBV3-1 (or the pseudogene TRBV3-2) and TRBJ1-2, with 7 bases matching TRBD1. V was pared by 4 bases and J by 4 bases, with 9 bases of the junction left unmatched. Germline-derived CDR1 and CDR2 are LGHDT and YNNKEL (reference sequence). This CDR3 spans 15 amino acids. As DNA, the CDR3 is TGTGCCAGCAGCCCGAGACAGGGCTCCGTCTATGGCTACACCTTC. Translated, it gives CASSPRQGSVYGYTF.

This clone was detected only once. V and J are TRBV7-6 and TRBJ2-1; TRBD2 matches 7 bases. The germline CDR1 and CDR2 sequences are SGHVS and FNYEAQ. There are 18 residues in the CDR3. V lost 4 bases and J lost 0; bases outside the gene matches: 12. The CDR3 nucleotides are TGTGCCAGCAGCTCCCCCGTTGGGCGGGAGCGCTCCTACAATGAGCAGTTCTTC. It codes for CASSSPVGRERSYNEQFF.

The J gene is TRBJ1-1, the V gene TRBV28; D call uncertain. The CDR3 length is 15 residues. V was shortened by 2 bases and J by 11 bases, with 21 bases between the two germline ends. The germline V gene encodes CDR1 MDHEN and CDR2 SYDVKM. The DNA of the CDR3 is TGTGCCAGCAGTTTAAGTGGCCCCGGCGGTCTATGGGCTTTCTTT. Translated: CASSLSGPGGLWAFF.

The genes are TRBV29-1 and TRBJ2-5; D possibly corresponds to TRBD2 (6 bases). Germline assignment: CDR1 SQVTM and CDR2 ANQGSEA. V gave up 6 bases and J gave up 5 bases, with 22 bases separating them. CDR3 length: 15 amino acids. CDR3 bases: TGCAGCGTAAACCCCGCTAGCGTAGCGGAGGAGACCCAGTACTTC. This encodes CSVNPASVAEETQYF. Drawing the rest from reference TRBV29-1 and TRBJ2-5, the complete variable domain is SAVISQKPSRDICQRGTSLTIQCQVDSQVTMMFWYRQQPGQSLTLIATANQGSEATYESGFVIDKFPISRPNLTFSTLTVSNMSPEDSSIYLCSVNPASVAEETQYFGPGTRLLVL.

As DNA, the CDR3 is TGTGCCAGCATTCGGGGACAGGCCGGGTACACTGAAGCTTTCTTT. Encoded protein: CASIRGQAGYTEAFF. V is TRBV2 and J is TRBJ1-1; 8 bases agree with TRBD1. This CDR3 is built from 15 residues. Germline CDR1 is SNHLY and CDR2 is FYNNEI. The trim removed 7 bases at V and 3 bases at J, leaving 10 bases unmatched.

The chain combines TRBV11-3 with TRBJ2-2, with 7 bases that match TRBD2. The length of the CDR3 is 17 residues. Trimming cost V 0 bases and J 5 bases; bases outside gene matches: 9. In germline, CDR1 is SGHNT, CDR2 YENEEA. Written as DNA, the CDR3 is TGTGCCAGCAGCTTAGATAATCCCCAGGGAGGGACCGGGGAGCTGTTTTTT. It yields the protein CASSLDNPQGGTGELFF. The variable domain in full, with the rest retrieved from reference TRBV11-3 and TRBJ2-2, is EAGVVQSPRYKIIEKKQPVAFWCNPISGHNTLYWYLQNLGQGPELLIRYENEEAVDDSQLPKDRFSAERLKGVDSTLKIQPAELGDSAVYLCASSLDNPQGGTGELFFGEGSRLTVL.

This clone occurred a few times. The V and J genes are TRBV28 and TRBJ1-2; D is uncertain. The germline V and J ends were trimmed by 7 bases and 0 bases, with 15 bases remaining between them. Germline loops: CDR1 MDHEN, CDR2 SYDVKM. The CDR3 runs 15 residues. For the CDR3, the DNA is TGTGCCAGCAATCCTCACGGGGTAGCTAACTATGGCTACACCTTC. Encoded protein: CASNPHGVANYGYTF.

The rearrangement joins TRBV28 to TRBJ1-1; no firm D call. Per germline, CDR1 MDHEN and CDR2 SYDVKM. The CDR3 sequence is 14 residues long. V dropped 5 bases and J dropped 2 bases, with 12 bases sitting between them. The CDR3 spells CASSTNSLNTEAFF. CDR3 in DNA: TGTGCCAGCAGTACCAACAGCCTTAACACTGAAGCTTTCTTT.

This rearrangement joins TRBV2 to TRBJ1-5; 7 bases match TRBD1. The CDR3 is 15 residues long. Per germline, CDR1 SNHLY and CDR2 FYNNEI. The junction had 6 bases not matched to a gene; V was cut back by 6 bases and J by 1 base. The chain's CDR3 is CASRDGTASNQPQHF. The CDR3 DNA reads TGTGCCAGCAGAGATGGGACAGCCAGCAATCAGCCCCAGCATTTT.

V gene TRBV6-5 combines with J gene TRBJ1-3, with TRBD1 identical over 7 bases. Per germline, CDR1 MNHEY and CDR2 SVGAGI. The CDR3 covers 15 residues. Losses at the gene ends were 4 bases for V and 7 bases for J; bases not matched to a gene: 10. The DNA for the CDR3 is TGTGCCAGCAGTTTCCGACAGGGAGGAGGTAACACCATATATTTT. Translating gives CASSFRQGGGNTIYF.